Below are 22 T cell receptor beta chains sequenced from a single sample in a study of cytomegalovirus exposure and HLA in healthy donors. Both 60 Vbeta primers and 13 Jbeta primers went into the PCR. Sequencing used immunoSEQ multiplex PCR; TCRdb keeps in-frame clones, though not all of them. The table for this sample gives over 40,000 clones. The specimen was PBMCs. These receptor sequences come from a man aged 25 to 40 in good health and CMV-seronegative.

This sequence joins TRBV12-1 and TRBJ2-1; the table calls TRBD2, which could not be checked here. TRBV12-1 is a documented pseudogene. This CDR3 spans 15 amino acids. The CDR3 DNA reads as TGTGCCAGCAGCGTGGGACTAGCGGGGGACAATGAGCAGTTCTTC. It encodes CASSVGLAGDNEQFF.

The chain is built from TRBV29-1 and TRBJ1-5, with 9 bases aligning to TRBD1. The trim removed 4 bases at V and 9 bases at J, leaving 13 bases unmatched. Germline CDR1 reads SQVTM; CDR2 reads ANQGSEA. The CDR3 is 15 residues long. CDR3 sequence reads: CSVGDSGQGVTPQHF. The CDR3 DNA is TGCAGCGTTGGGGATTCGGGACAGGGTGTAACGCCCCAGCATTTT.

This chain connects TRBV5-8 to TRBJ2-7; a weak D match, TRBD2 (6 bases). Germline V gene sequence: CDR1 SGHTS, CDR2 YDEGEE. V shed 0 bases and J shed 2 bases, with 12 bases lying between them. The CDR3 loop spans 15 amino acids. The CDR3 coding sequence is TGTGCCAGCAGCTTGGGCACTAGCCTAACCTACGAGCAGTACTTC. It codes for CASSLGTSLTYEQYF.

This chain uses TRBV11-3 with TRBJ1-6, with 9 bases aligning to TRBD1. Germline CDR1 is SGHNT and CDR2 is YENEEA. This CDR3 region has 16 residues. Trimming took 5 bases from V and 14 from J; bases not matched to a gene: 16. CDR3 amino acids: CASSKSTGTGSGALHF. The CDR3, as DNA: TGTGCCAGCAGCAAATCTACCGGGACAGGGAGTGGGGCCCTCCACTTT.

The gene calls are TRBV5-1 and TRBJ1-1, with a weak D call TRBD1 (5 bases). CDR1 and CDR2 (germline): SGHRS, YFSETQ. V was trimmed by 0 bases and J by 4 bases, leaving 13 bases between them. The CDR3 has 15 amino acids. DNA for the CDR3: TGCGCCAGCAGCTTGGATTTACGGGGGTCCACTGAAGCTTTCTTT. Amino acid sequence: CASSLDLRGSTEAFF.

The chain is built from TRBV18 and TRBJ2-7; TRBD1 agrees at 7 bases. V shed 2 bases, J shed 12 bases, and the junction held 7 bases outside the gene matches. The CDR3 runs to 12 residues. Germline V gene sequence: CDR1 KGHSH, CDR2 LQKENI. CDR3 DNA: TGTGCCAGCTCACCATCCCAGGGGGAGTGGTACTTC. This encodes CASSPSQGEWYF.

The chain is built from TRBV15 and TRBJ1-4; the match to TRBD1 covers 9 bases. The CDR3 is 16 amino acids. V gave up 1 base and J gave up 8 bases; unmatched junction bases: 8. From germline, CDR1 is LNHNV and CDR2 YYDKDF (reference sequence). CDR3 bases: TGTGCCACCAGCAGAGGGGGCGGGACAGGGCCCGAAAAACTGTTTTTT. Encoded protein: CATSRGGGTGPEKLFF.

This chain connects TRBV15 to TRBJ2-1, with D tentatively TRBD2 (6 bases). Trimming removed 5 bases from V and 0 bases from J, with 14 bases in between. CDR1 is LNHNV and CDR2 is YYDKDF in the germline V gene (reference sequence). The length of the CDR3 is 16 residues. CDR3 in DNA: TGTGCCACCAGCCCCCCGGGGGTTCCCTCCTACAATGAGCAGTTCTTC. Translated, it gives CATSPPGVPSYNEQFF.

This chain connects TRBV10-3 to TRBJ1-6, with D maybe TRBD1 (6 bases). This CDR3 has 14 residues. Germline loops: CDR1 ENHRY, CDR2 SYGVKD. V shed 6 bases and J shed 9 bases, with 15 bases lying between them. The CDR3 sequence is CAIRATGGISPLHF. The DNA of the CDR3 is TGTGCCATCAGGGCAACGGGGGGCATTTCACCCCTCCACTTT.

V gene TRBV4-2 combines with J gene TRBJ1-5; possibly TRBD1 for D (6 bases). The V gene lost 1 base and the J gene lost 6 bases, with 13 bases spanning the gap. Germline V lookup: CDR1 LGHNA, CDR2 YNFKEQ. This CDR3 has 15 amino acids. Written as DNA, the CDR3 is TGTGCCAGCAGCCAAGGGACAGATCGAACTCAGCCCCAGCATTTT. Protein: CASSQGTDRTQPQHF.

The chain links TRBV6-6 to TRBJ2-3; D may be TRBD1 (5 bases). Trimming removed 0 bases at V and 5 bases at J, with 12 bases between. The CDR3 has 15 residues. Germline assignment: CDR1 MNHNY and CDR2 SVGAGI (reference sequence). Here the CDR3 DNA reads TGTGCCAGCAGTTACTCACCCAGGGTAGGAGATACGCAGTATTTT. This gives the protein CASSYSPRVGDTQYF.

The J gene is TRBJ2-7, the V gene TRBV7-2; TRBD1 might be the D (6 bases). From germline, CDR1 is SGHTA and CDR2 FQGNSA. Between the trimmed V and J ends, which lost 5 bases and 0 bases, there was a span of 11 bases. The CDR3 has 14 residues. For the CDR3, the DNA is TGTGCCAGCAGCGCGGACAGTTACTCCTACGAGCAGTACTTC. This translates into CASSADSYSYEQYF.

This chain uses TRBV5-4 with TRBJ2-5; 14 bases agree with TRBD2. Unmatched junction bases numbered 6, after V lost 3 bases and J lost 5 bases. Germline CDR1 and CDR2: SGHNT and YYREEE (reference sequence). The CDR3 spans 16 residues. The CDR3 loop is CASSSPGLAGVETQYF. CDR3 coding DNA: TGTGCCAGCAGCTCCCCGGGACTAGCGGGGGTGGAGACCCAGTACTTC.

This rearrangement joins TRBV10-3 to TRBJ1-4, with D maybe TRBD1 (5 bases). The germline gives CDR1 ENHRY, CDR2 SYGVKD. This CDR3 has 16 residues. Trimming took off 0 bases at V and 5 bases at J, with 13 bases between the two ends. The CDR3 sequence is CAISESGGTQNEKLFF. The CDR3 DNA is TGTGCCATCAGTGAGTCGGGCGGGACCCAGAATGAAAAACTGTTTTTT.

Here the CDR3 reads CARNRGPGNTIYF. DNA of the CDR3: TGTGCCCGGAACAGGGGGCCTGGAAACACCATATATTTT. This rearrangement joins TRBV30 to TRBJ1-3, with 9 nucleotides matching TRBD1. The V gene's germline CDR1 is GTSNPN and CDR2 SVGIG (reference sequence). After removal of 8 bases from V and 2 bases from J, the junction contained 4 bases not matched to a gene. The CDR3 covers 13 residues. The complete variable domain, with remaining parts taken from reference TRBV30 and TRBJ1-3, reads SQTIHQWPATLVQPVGSPLSLECTVEGTSNPNLYWYRQAAGRGLQLLFYSVGIGQISSEVPQNLSASRPQDRQFILSSKKLLLSDSGFYLCARNRGPGNTIYFGEGSWLTVV.

The chain recombines TRBV9 with TRBJ2-2, with TRBD2 identical over 12 bases. Unmatched junction bases numbered 10, after V lost 0 bases and J lost 4 bases. The germline gives CDR1 SGDLS, CDR2 YYNGEE. The CDR3 totals 19 residues. This CDR3 is CASSVVSSGGAYSTGELFF. CDR3 nucleotide sequence: TGTGCCAGCAGCGTAGTATCTAGCGGGGGGGCCTATAGCACCGGGGAGCTGTTTTTT.

This rearrangement joins TRBV7-9 to TRBJ2-2; D possibly corresponds to TRBD2 (7 bases). The length of the CDR3 is 14 residues. Trimming pared 5 bases from V and 7 bases from J, leaving 14 bases between. CDR1 SEHNR and CDR2 FQNEAQ come from the germline V gene (reference sequence). CDR3 sequence reads: CASSQRGGIGELFF. CDR3 nucleotide sequence: TGTGCCAGCAGCCAAAGGGGGGGAATCGGGGAGCTGTTTTTT.

On this clone itself: The identical CDR3 is also encoded by other nucleotide sequences in the sample. The chain couples TRBV6-5 to TRBJ2-7; D is unresolved. The CDR3 length is 14 residues. The germline V gene has CDR1 MNHEY and CDR2 SVGAGI. V lost 9 bases and J 2 bases, leaving 17 bases between the germline ends. CDR3 residues: CASSPTGGAYEQYF. DNA for the CDR3: TGTGCCAGTAGCCCGACTGGCGGTGCCTACGAGCAGTACTTC.

In DNA, the CDR3 is TGTGCCAGCAGTTACAGCGGGAGCAATCAGCCCCAGCATTTT. It specifies CASSYSGSNQPQHF. The V and J genes are TRBV28 and TRBJ1-5; no clear D. Trimming left V 4 bases short and J 1 base short, with 8 bases between. CDR1 is MDHEN, CDR2 SYDVKM, per germline. The length of the CDR3 is 14 residues.

This chain joins TRBV7-9 and TRBJ1-2; 8 bases are a match to TRBD1. The CDR3 spans 15 residues. The V segment lost 3 bases and the J segment 4 bases; nucleotides outside the gene matches: 7. Germline lookup yields CDR1 SEHNR and CDR2 FQNEAQ (reference sequence). CDR3 in amino acids: CASSLSMQGAYGYTF. The CDR3 DNA follows: TGTGCCAGCAGCTTGTCTATGCAGGGGGCCTATGGCTACACCTTC.

This sequence joins TRBV5-4 and TRBJ1-2; 8 bases match TRBD1. CDR1 SGHNT and CDR2 YYREEE come from the germline V gene (reference sequence). The CDR3 consists of 14 residues. V was pared by 4 bases and J by 7 bases, with 9 bases of the junction left unmatched. CDR3 in amino acids: CASSRQGWGFGYTF. The CDR3, as DNA: TGTGCCAGCAGCCGACAGGGGTGGGGCTTTGGCTACACCTTC.

The V gene is TRBV7-9, the J gene TRBJ1-2; the match to TRBD1 covers 8 bases. V dropped 7 bases and J dropped 3; count of bases not matched to a gene: 16. This CDR3 has 17 amino acids. From germline, CDR1 is SEHNR and CDR2 FQNEAQ (reference sequence). The CDR3 protein is CASTESWARGQDYGYTF. CDR3 coding DNA: TGTGCCAGCACCGAAAGCTGGGCCAGGGGGCAAGACTATGGCTACACCTTC.